The next 14 T cell receptor beta chains were all read from a single sample in a study of patients and donors after allogeneic stem cell transplantation. TCRdb reanalysed the RT-PCR reads using MiXCR and keeps one entry per CDR3 protein. Counted here are about 230,000 distinct CDR3 sequences, roughly 15% occurring once; the ten biggest clones make up approximately 10%. Sequencing used blood, either unsorted or a sorted T cell fraction (not recorded which). The receptors come from a human donor who was either an allogeneic HSCT recipient or a stem cell or donor lymphocyte infusion donor (not recorded which). It is not recorded whose cells these are; they may come from a transplant donor.

This clonotype appeared a few times. The chain couples TRBV12-3 or TRBV12-4 to TRBJ1-4; TRBD1 is a possible D gene (6 bases). This CDR3 region has 15 residues. Trimming removed 6 bases at V and 5 bases at J, with 16 bases between. CDR3: CASRIAGQSNEKLFF. As DNA, the CDR3 is TGTGCCAGCAGAATCGCTGGACAGTCAAATGAAAAACTGTTTTTT.

Ten or more counts support this clonotype. The genes are TRBV5-1 and TRBJ1-1; 9 bases match TRBD1. V lost 4 bases to trimming and J lost 5 bases; unmatched junction nucleotides: 18. Germline loops: CDR1 SGHRS, CDR2 YFSETQ. This CDR3 comprises 18 residues. CDR3 DNA sequence: TGCGCCAGCAGCCCACAACCCACAGGGGGCGAAATCCAAACTGAAGCTTTCTTT. Translating it yields CASSPQPTGGEIQTEAFF.

Only a few counts were recorded for this clonotype. The rearrangement links TRBV6-1 to TRBJ2-3, with TRBD2 identical over 8 bases. CDR1 is MNHNS and CDR2 is SASEGT in the germline V gene. This CDR3 contains 14 residues. The junction had 3 bases not matched to a gene; V was cut back by 7 bases and J by 0 bases. CDR3 nucleotide sequence: TGTGCCAGCATCCAGCGGGAGAGCACAGATACGCAGTATTTT. It is translated as CASIQRESTDTQYF.

The chain combines TRBV20-1 with TRBJ2-7; perhaps TRBD2 as D (5 bases). Trimming took 6 bases from V and 0 from J, leaving 15 bases between them. Germline CDR1 is DFQATT and CDR2 is SNEGSKA (reference sequence). CDR3 length: 14 amino acids. Here the CDR3 reads CSALSEASSYEQYF. In DNA, the CDR3 is TGCAGTGCCCTATCGGAGGCGAGCTCCTACGAGCAGTACTTC.

This clonotype was seen only once. V and J are TRBV5-6 and TRBJ2-2, with D possibly matching TRBD1 (5 bases). The CDR3 extends over 13 amino acids. Deletions cut 1 base from V and 7 bases from J, with 8 bases between. Germline loops: CDR1 SGHDT, CDR2 YYEEEE. The CDR3 region is CASSLRGHGELFF. The CDR3 DNA reads TGTGCCAGCAGCTTGAGGGGCCACGGGGAGCTGTTTTTT.

The chain uses TRBV12-3 or TRBV12-4 and TRBJ1-3; weak D call: TRBD1 (6 bases). The CDR3 is made up of 14 amino acids. V lost 6 bases, J lost 0 bases, and 9 bases lay in between. CDR3 loop: CASREGGSGNTIYF. CDR3 nucleotides: TGTGCCAGCAGAGAAGGGGGCTCTGGAAACACCATATATTTT.

This clonotype occurred a few times. This chain links TRBV9 with TRBJ2-6; a weak D match, TRBD1 (6 bases). Per the germline V gene, CDR1 is SGDLS and CDR2 is YYNGEE. The CDR3 loop spans 15 amino acids. Trimming removed 4 bases at V and 1 base at J, with 9 bases between. CDR3 bases: TGTGCCAGCAGCCGTACAGGGTCTGGGGCCAACGTCCTGACTTTC. This translates into CASSRTGSGANVLTF.

The V and J genes are TRBV4-1 and TRBJ1-5, with 9 bases identical to TRBD1. From germline, CDR1 is MGHRA and CDR2 YSYEKL. The CDR3 covers 18 residues. The V gene end was trimmed by 0 bases and the J gene end by 3 bases; junction bases not matched to a gene: 9. CDR3 in DNA: TGCGCCAGCAGCCAAGATCCGGGACAGGGAATGATCAATCAGCCCCAGCATTTT. Translated: CASSQDPGQGMINQPQHF.

The CDR3 coding sequence is TGTGCCAGTAGTCTCGGGACAGCGGCTTTCTTT. Encoded protein: CASSLGTAAFF. This rearrangement joins TRBV19 to TRBJ1-1, with 7 bases matching TRBD1. V lost 5 bases to trimming and J lost 11 bases; unmatched junction nucleotides: 5. Per germline, CDR1 LNHDA and CDR2 SQIVND (reference sequence). CDR3 size: 11 residues. The entire variable domain, with the rest obtained from reference TRBV19 and TRBJ1-1, is as follows: DGGITQSPKYLFRKEGQNVTLSCEQNLNHDAMYWYRQDPGQGLRLIYYSQIVNDFQKGDIAEGYSVSREKKESFPLTVTSAQKNPTAFYLCASSLGTAAFFGQGTRLTVV.

The table lists this clonotype with many counts. The chain recombines TRBV20-1 with TRBJ2-7, with D maybe TRBD1 (5 bases). This CDR3 region has 14 residues. Per germline, CDR1 DFQATT and CDR2 SNEGSKA (reference sequence). V gave up 3 bases and J gave up 3 bases, with 15 bases separating them. The DNA for the CDR3 is TGCAGTGCTAGGACCCCAGGGTATAACTACGAGCAGTACTTC. Encoded protein: CSARTPGYNYEQYF.

This clonotype was found many times. V and J are TRBV15 and TRBJ2-1; no firm D call. The CDR3 runs to 12 residues. Trimming pared 1 base from V and 8 bases from J, leaving 6 bases between. Germline-derived CDR1 and CDR2 are LNHNV and YYDKDF (reference sequence). CDR3 loop: CATSRVRDEQFF. Written as DNA, the CDR3 is TGTGCCACCAGCAGAGTACGGGATGAGCAGTTCTTC.

V usage is TRBV5-6 and J usage is TRBJ2-7; D not certain. V was clipped by 4 bases and J by 3 bases, with 8 bases between them. Germline V gene data show CDR1 as SGHDT and CDR2 as YYEEEE. The length of the CDR3 is 12 residues. Here the CDR3 DNA reads TGTGCCAGCAGCGGCCGCCTCTACGAGCAGTACTTC. Translating gives CASSGRLYEQYF.

This clonotype was observed a handful of times. V gene TRBV6-2 or TRBV6-3 combines with J gene TRBJ1-1; tentative D call: TRBD1 (5 bases). The CDR3 totals 12 residues. V was trimmed by 4 bases and J by 10 bases, leaving 13 bases between them. CDR1 and CDR2 (germline): MNHEY, SVGEGT. The CDR3 reads CASSFGAMGAFF. The CDR3 nucleotides read TGTGCCAGCAGTTTCGGGGCCATGGGAGCTTTCTTT.

This clonotype appeared a few times. This chain connects TRBV11-1 to TRBJ2-7, with D possibly TRBD2 on 5 matching bases. Trimming left V 5 bases short and J 4 bases short, with 15 bases between. Germline V gene data show CDR1 as SGHAT and CDR2 as FQDESV (reference sequence). The CDR3 has 14 residues. The CDR3: CASSPSGGRYEQYF. The CDR3 DNA follows: TGTGCCAGCAGCCCGTCAGGAGGTCGTTACGAGCAGTACTTC.